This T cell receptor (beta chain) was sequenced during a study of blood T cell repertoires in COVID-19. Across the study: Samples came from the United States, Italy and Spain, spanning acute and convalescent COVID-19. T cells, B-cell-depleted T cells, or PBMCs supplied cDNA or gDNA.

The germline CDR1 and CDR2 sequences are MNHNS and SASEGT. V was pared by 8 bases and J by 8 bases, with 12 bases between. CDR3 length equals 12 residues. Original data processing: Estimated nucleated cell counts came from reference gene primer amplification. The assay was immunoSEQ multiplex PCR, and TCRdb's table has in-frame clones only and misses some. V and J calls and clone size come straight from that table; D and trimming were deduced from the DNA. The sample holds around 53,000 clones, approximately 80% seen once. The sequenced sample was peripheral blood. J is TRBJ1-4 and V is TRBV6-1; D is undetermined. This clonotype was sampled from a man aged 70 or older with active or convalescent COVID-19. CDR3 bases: TGTGCCAGCTCACCCCGGGGAGAAAAACTGTTTTTT. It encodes CASSPRGEKLFF.